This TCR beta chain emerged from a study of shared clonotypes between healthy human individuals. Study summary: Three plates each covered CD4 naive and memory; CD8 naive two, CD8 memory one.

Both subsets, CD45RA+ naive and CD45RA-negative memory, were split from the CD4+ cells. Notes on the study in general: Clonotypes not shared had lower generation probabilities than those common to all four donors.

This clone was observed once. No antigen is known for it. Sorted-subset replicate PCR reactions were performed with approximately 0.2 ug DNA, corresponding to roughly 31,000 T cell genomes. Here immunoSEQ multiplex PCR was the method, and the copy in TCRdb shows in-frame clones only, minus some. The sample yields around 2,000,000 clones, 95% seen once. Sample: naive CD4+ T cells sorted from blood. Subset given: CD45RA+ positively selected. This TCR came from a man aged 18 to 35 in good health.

CDR3 in amino acids: CASISSDPSGANVLTF. CDR3 coding DNA: TGTGCCAGCATAAGTAGCGACCCCTCTGGGGCCAACGTCCTGACTTTC. This chain links TRBV2 with TRBJ2-6, with a tentative D call TRBD2 (5 bases). Germline V gives CDR1 SNHLY, CDR2 FYNNEI. The germline V and J ends were trimmed by 7 bases and 0 bases, with 13 bases remaining between them. The CDR3 totals 16 residues.